This is a list of T cell receptor beta chains from one sample in a study. Each CDR3 protein is one row after TCRdb ran MiXCR on the RT-PCR reads. The sample has approximately 720,000 distinct CDR3 sequences, 14% seen once. Input material: memory CD4+ T cells from blood. Receptors were obtained from a female donor in good health, serving as a healthy control. Each CDR3 is given without its conserved first and last residue. Fields, in order: CDR3 length, D gene, V gene, clone size, CDR3 protein. D genes are given only for firm matches. Where a row states a size, it is once, few, many or the class of an expanded clone; other rows omit it.

12 | - | TRBV6-2/TRBV6-3 | - | ASSYGGAADTQY
12 | - | TRBV7-9 | - | ASSLPADGSPLH
11 | TRBD1 | TRBV6-2/TRBV6-3 | many | ASWDRDTGELF
12 | - | TRBV5-1 | - | ASSLESRGAELN
11 | - | TRBV28 | - | ASSSESLREQF
17 | - | TRBV5-6 | - | ASSTNPRTWQGIVSPLH
13 | - | TRBV11-2 | many | ASSPTVSMNTEAF
9 | - | TRBV6-1 | - | ATRARTEAF
14 | - | TRBV7-9 | few | ASSLAPGSLLTEAF
13 | - | TRBV5-6 | many | ASSLTGLNTGELF
13 | TRBD1 | TRBV6-5 | - | ASSPELTGNYGYT
14 | - | TRBV4-1 | few | ASSQGRGGRNQPQH
12 | TRBD2 | TRBV6-2/TRBV6-3 | - | ASNTGLEGGELF
11 | TRBD2 | TRBV3-1 | - | ASSGTSGPVQY
17 | - | TRBV30 | - | AWSGHSSETYTSTDTQY
12 | TRBD2 | TRBV4-3 | - | ASSQPGLGSEQF
14 | TRBD2 | TRBV5-1 | many | ASSLERGASTDTQY
12 | - | TRBV15 | once | ATRPGRGNEKLF
13 | - | TRBV6-6 | - | ASSTWGIHSYEQY
13 | - | TRBV4-1 | many | ASSPPDRPTNEQF
14 | TRBD2 | TRBV7-6 | few | ASSLATSGAGESQF
11 | - | TRBV6-5 | few | ASSYEPEYGYT
12 | - | TRBV28 | many | ASRGSGPEETQY
12 | - | TRBV18 | - | ASSPQEGSTEAF
15 | TRBD2 | TRBV5-1 | - | ASSLGPAGGGRSEQF
13 | TRBD1 | TRBV3-1 | many | ASSQSGQGNTEAF